Listed here are 25 T cell receptor beta chains from one sample, sequenced in a study of T cells after posttransplantation cyclophosphamide. The naive gate required viable CD3+CD4+ or CD3+CD8+ cells with CCR7+CD45RA+CD45RO-CD95-CD27+CD28+ phenotype. The table came from immunoSEQ multiplex PCR; TCRdb's copy has only in-frame clones and leaves some out. The sample consists of around 20,000 clones, 98% of them appearing once. Sequencing input: naive CD4+ T cells sorted from PBMCs. The receptors were sampled from a man aged 35 to 55 in good health, CMV-negative, and a related stem cell transplant donor.

The chain is built from TRBV7-3 and TRBJ2-1; TRBD1 agrees at 10 bases. The CDR3 contains 14 residues. Germline CDR1 reads SGHTA; CDR2 reads FQGTGA. V was clipped by 2 bases and J by 7 bases; unmatched bases: 2. This CDR3 is CASSLGTGVNEQFF. Here the CDR3 DNA reads TGTGCCAGCAGCTTAGGGACAGGGGTGAATGAGCAGTTCTTC.

The rearrangement joins TRBV7-9 to TRBJ1-1; 9 bases are a match to TRBD1. The trim removed 4 bases at V and 7 bases at J, leaving 4 bases unmatched. CDR3 length equals 13 residues. In germline, CDR1 is SEHNR, CDR2 FQNEAQ (reference sequence). Here the CDR3 DNA reads TGTGCCAGCAGCTCCTGGGACAGGGTTGAAGCTTTCTTT. As protein: CASSSWDRVEAFF.

The chain combines TRBV29-1 with TRBJ1-4; no firm D call. V was pared by 4 bases and J by 7 bases, with 10 bases between. The CDR3 length is 12 residues. The germline gives CDR1 SQVTM, CDR2 ANQGSEA. The CDR3 protein is CSVGSWAEKLFF. The CDR3 nucleotides read TGCAGCGTTGGGTCCTGGGCTGAAAAACTGTTTTTT.

V usage is TRBV9 and J usage is TRBJ2-1, with D possibly being TRBD2 (6 bases). Germline V lookup: CDR1 SGDLS, CDR2 YYNGEE. V lost 5 bases and J lost 5, with 14 bases in between. This CDR3 has 14 amino acids. The CDR3 protein is CASSAMGGNNEQFF. The CDR3 DNA sequence: TGTGCCAGCAGTGCGATGGGGGGAAACAATGAGCAGTTCTTC.

The DNA of the CDR3 is TGTGCCAGCAGCATGGGGCGGGGCTCTGGGGCCAACGTCCTGACTTTC. Amino acids: CASSMGRGSGANVLTF. This sequence joins TRBV5-4 and TRBJ2-6, with D perhaps TRBD2 (6 bases). The germline CDR1 and CDR2 sequences are SGHNT and YYREEE (reference sequence). Trimming stripped 4 bases from V and 0 bases from J, with 11 bases between. The CDR3 has 16 residues. The complete variable domain, with remaining parts taken from reference TRBV5-4 and TRBJ2-6, reads ETGVTQSPTHLIKTRGQQVTLRCSSQSGHNTVSWYQQALGQGPQFIFQYYREEENGRGNFPPRFSGLQFPNYSSELNVNALELDDSALYLCASSMGRGSGANVLTFGAGSRLTVL.

This clone was observed once. This chain links TRBV14 with TRBJ2-7, with TRBD1 matching 7 bases. CDR1 is SGHDN, CDR2 FVKESK, per germline. Germline trimming cut 1 base from V and 0 bases from J; bases unmatched to any gene: 6. This CDR3 has 16 residues. This CDR3 reads CASSQVKQGSSYEQYF. CDR3 nucleotide sequence: TGTGCCAGCAGCCAAGTAAAACAGGGGTCCTCCTACGAGCAGTACTTC.

This chain uses TRBV29-1 with TRBJ2-7; D possibly corresponds to TRBD1 (6 bases). There are 15 residues in the CDR3. The germline CDR1 and CDR2 sequences are SQVTM and ANQGSEA. V was pared by 4 bases and J by 0 bases, with 16 bases between. The CDR3, as DNA: TGCAGCGTTGTCAGGGGAGCTTTGAGCTCCTACGAGCAGTACTTC. It encodes CSVVRGALSSYEQYF.

The chain combines TRBV13 with TRBJ2-7; TRBD1 agrees at 9 bases. The CDR3 has 15 residues. The germline V gene has CDR1 PRHDT and CDR2 FYEKMQ (reference sequence). Trimming cost V 2 bases and J 2 bases; bases outside gene matches: 4. CDR3 DNA sequence: TGTGCCAGCAGCTTACCGGGACAGGGTCCCTACGAGCAGTACTTC. Its translation: CASSLPGQGPYEQYF.

This chain joins TRBV30 and TRBJ2-1, with TRBD2 identical over 8 bases. Germline V gene sequence: CDR1 GTSNPN, CDR2 SVGIG (reference sequence). This CDR3 contains 16 residues. The J segment lost 4 bases and the V segment lost 2 bases, leaving 10 bases of the junction unmatched. The CDR3 sequence: CAWSPSTSAIYNEQFF. The CDR3 nucleotides are TGTGCCTGGAGTCCGTCGACTAGCGCAATTTACAATGAGCAGTTCTTC.

The count of this clone is one. This rearrangement joins TRBV5-5 to TRBJ2-7; TRBD1 matches at 7 bases. The CDR3 runs to 15 residues. Germline V lookup: CDR1 SGHKS, CDR2 YYEKEE (reference sequence). V lost 4 bases to trimming and J lost 2 bases; unmatched junction nucleotides: 9. Written as DNA, the CDR3 is TGTGCCAGCAGCCACGTACAGGGGCGGCCCTACGAGCAGTACTTC. The encoded protein is CASSHVQGRPYEQYF.

The rearrangement joins TRBV28 to TRBJ2-1, with D perhaps matching TRBD1 (6 bases). Trimming pared 2 bases from V and 5 bases from J, leaving 10 bases between. Germline CDR1 is MDHEN and CDR2 is SYDVKM. There are 14 residues in the CDR3. CDR3 protein: CASSLGQTNNEQFF. CDR3 nucleotides: TGTGCCAGCAGTTTAGGACAGACCAACAATGAGCAGTTCTTC. Together with reference TRBV28 and TRBJ2-1, the CDR3 gives the full variable domain: DVKVTQSSRYLVKRTGEKVFLECVQDMDHENMFWYRQDPGLGLRLIYFSYDVKMKEKGDIPEGYSVSREKKERFSLILESASTNQTSMYLCASSLGQTNNEQFFGPGTRLTVL.

J is TRBJ2-5 and V is TRBV29-1; perhaps TRBD1 as D (6 bases). The germline V and J ends were trimmed by 3 bases and 1 base, with 12 bases remaining between them. Germline V lookup: CDR1 SQVTM, CDR2 ANQGSEA. This CDR3 spans 14 amino acids. CDR3 nucleotides: TGCAGCGTTGATCCCAGGGGCTCCCAAGAGACCCAGTACTTC. Residues: CSVDPRGSQETQYF.

CDR3 in amino acids: CASSITGQLSEQFF. In DNA, the CDR3 is TGTGCCAGTAGTATAACGGGACAGTTGAGTGAGCAGTTCTTC. The rearrangement links TRBV19 to TRBJ2-1; the match to TRBD1 covers 7 bases. Per the germline V gene, CDR1 is LNHDA and CDR2 is SQIVND (reference sequence). CDR3 length equals 14 residues. The trim removed 2 bases at V and 9 bases at J, leaving 7 bases unmatched. The full variable domain, rest sourced from reference TRBV19 and TRBJ2-1, is DGGITQSPKYLFRKEGQNVTLSCEQNLNHDAMYWYRQDPGQGLRLIYYSQIVNDFQKGDIAEGYSVSREKKESFPLTVTSAQKNPTAFYLCASSITGQLSEQFFGPGTRLTVL.

This sequence joins TRBV6-5 and TRBJ1-3; 8 positions agree with TRBD1. Trimming cost V 2 bases and J 7 bases; bases outside gene matches: 4. This CDR3 has 14 amino acids. CDR1 is MNHEY and CDR2 is SVGAGI in the germline V gene. CDR3 loop: CASSYGQGTNTIYF. In DNA, the CDR3 is TGTGCCAGCAGTTACGGACAGGGCACTAACACCATATATTTT.

This CDR3 reads CATSTPRQGGVGELFF. The CDR3 DNA reads as TGTGCCACCAGCACTCCAAGGCAGGGAGGTGTCGGGGAGCTGTTTTTT. The chain has TRBV15 and TRBJ2-2; maybe TRBD2 (6 bases). V lost 4 bases and J lost 7, with 19 bases in between. Germline V gene lookup returns CDR1 LNHNV and CDR2 YYDKDF (reference sequence). The CDR3 is made up of 16 amino acids. Full variable domain (outside the CDR3, taken from reference TRBV15 and TRBJ2-2): DAMVIQNPRYQVTQFGKPVTLSCSQTLNHNVMYWYQQKSSQAPKLLFHYYDKDFNNEADTPDNFQSRRPNTSFCFLDIRSPGLGDTAMYLCATSTPRQGGVGELFFGEGSRLTVL.

V usage is TRBV5-1 and J usage is TRBJ1-1, with 10 positions matching TRBD1. The V gene end was trimmed by 4 bases and the J gene end by 3 bases; junction bases not matched to a gene: 6. Germline V CDR1 and CDR2: SGHRS, YFSETQ. The CDR3 totals 15 residues. CDR3 bases: TGCGCCAGCAGCAGGACAGGGGGGATCGACACTGAAGCTTTCTTT. It is translated as CASSRTGGIDTEAFF.

The chain couples TRBV28 to TRBJ2-5; 9 nucleotides match TRBD2. Germline V gives CDR1 MDHEN, CDR2 SYDVKM. The CDR3 covers 16 residues. V dropped 7 bases and J dropped 2; count of bases not matched to a gene: 11. The CDR3 loop is CASTNSGRRVQETQYF. DNA for the CDR3: TGTGCCAGCACTAATAGCGGGAGACGGGTTCAAGAGACCCAGTACTTC.

The CDR3 loop reads CAWTPPGTSGATSTDTQYF. The CDR3 DNA follows: TGTGCCTGGACCCCCCCCGGGACTAGCGGGGCCACTAGCACAGATACGCAGTATTTT. The rearrangement uses TRBV30 and TRBJ2-3; TRBD2 matches at 13 bases. The germline gives CDR1 GTSNPN, CDR2 SVGIG (reference sequence). V lost 4 bases and J lost 0; bases outside the gene matches: 13. The CDR3 totals 19 residues.

This clone has just one count. This chain uses TRBV11-2 with TRBJ2-1, with a possible D match to TRBD2 (6 bases). The germline V and J ends were trimmed by 3 bases and 9 bases, with 18 bases remaining between them. Looked up from germline, CDR1 is SGHAT and CDR2 is FQNNGV. The CDR3 sequence is 15 residues long. The chain's CDR3 is CASSLPGTALAEQFF. The CDR3, as DNA: TGTGCCAGCAGCTTGCCCGGGACTGCTCTCGCTGAGCAGTTCTTC.

The chain has TRBV30 and TRBJ2-1; 9 nucleotides align to TRBD2. V lost 1 base, J lost 5 bases, and 9 bases stayed unmatched. The CDR3 spans 16 residues. CDR1 is GTSNPN, CDR2 SVGIG, per germline (reference sequence). The CDR3 sequence: CAWSAPRTSANNEQFF. CDR3 coding DNA: TGTGCCTGGAGTGCTCCAAGGACTAGCGCCAACAATGAGCAGTTCTTC.

The V gene is TRBV5-1, the J gene TRBJ2-3; 7 nucleotides align to TRBD2. The length of the CDR3 is 15 residues. The V and J ends lost 0 bases and 6 bases, in that order; junction bases with no gene match: 7. Germline CDR1 and CDR2: SGHRS and YFSETQ. The CDR3 spells CASSLEGGSGDTQYF. The CDR3 DNA reads TGCGCCAGCAGCTTGGAGGGCGGGAGTGGGGATACGCAGTATTTT.

The chain links TRBV6-4 to TRBJ1-2, with 7 bases identical to TRBD1. Germline CDR1 is MRHNA and CDR2 is SNTAGT. The CDR3 runs to 16 residues. Trimming removed 4 bases from V and 4 bases from J; junction bases left unmatched: 12. The CDR3 DNA is TGTGCCAGCAGTGTCCATATAGGGGGCGAGGGCTATGGCTACACCTTC. This gives the protein CASSVHIGGEGYGYTF.

The V and J genes are TRBV30 and TRBJ2-2, with 7 bases matching TRBD2. The V and J ends lost 0 bases and 0 bases, in that order; junction bases with no gene match: 4. The CDR3 totals 16 residues. Germline CDR1 GTSNPN, CDR2 SVGIG (reference sequence). For the CDR3, the DNA is TGTGCCTGGAGTGTTGCGGGAGCCCCGAACACCGGGGAGCTGTTTTTT. Its translation: CAWSVAGAPNTGELFF.

The chain recombines TRBV28 with TRBJ2-1, with 12 bases identical to TRBD2. This CDR3 comprises 15 residues. Trimming cost V 4 bases and J 6 bases; bases outside gene matches: 4. Germline V gene sequence: CDR1 MDHEN, CDR2 SYDVKM. CDR3 protein: CASSWTSGASNEQFF. The CDR3 DNA is TGTGCCAGCAGTTGGACTAGCGGGGCATCCAATGAGCAGTTCTTC.

The rearrangement links TRBV18 to TRBJ1-2; maybe TRBD1 (5 bases). There are 16 residues in the CDR3. The V gene lost 3 bases and the J gene lost 0 bases, with 14 bases spanning the gap. Germline CDR1 KGHSH, CDR2 LQKENI. The CDR3 loop reads CASSPLDSGANYGYTF. The CDR3 nucleotides read TGTGCCAGCTCACCGCTTGACAGTGGAGCTAACTATGGCTACACCTTC.